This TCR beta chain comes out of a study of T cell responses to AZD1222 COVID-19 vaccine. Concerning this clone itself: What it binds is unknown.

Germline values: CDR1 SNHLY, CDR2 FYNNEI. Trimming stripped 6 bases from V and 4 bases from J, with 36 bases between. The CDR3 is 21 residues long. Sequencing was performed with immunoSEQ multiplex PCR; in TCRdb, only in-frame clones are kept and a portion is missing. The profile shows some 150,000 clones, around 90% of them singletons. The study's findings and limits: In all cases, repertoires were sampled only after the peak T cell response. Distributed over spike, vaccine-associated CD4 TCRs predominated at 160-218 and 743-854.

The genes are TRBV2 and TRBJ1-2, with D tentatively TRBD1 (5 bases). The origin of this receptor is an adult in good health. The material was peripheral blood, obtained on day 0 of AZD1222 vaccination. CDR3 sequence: CASSVSTKQNTPGSLLYGYTF. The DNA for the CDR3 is TGTGCCAGCAGCGTATCGACTAAACAAAATACCCCAGGGTCGCTTCTCTATGGCTACACCTTC.